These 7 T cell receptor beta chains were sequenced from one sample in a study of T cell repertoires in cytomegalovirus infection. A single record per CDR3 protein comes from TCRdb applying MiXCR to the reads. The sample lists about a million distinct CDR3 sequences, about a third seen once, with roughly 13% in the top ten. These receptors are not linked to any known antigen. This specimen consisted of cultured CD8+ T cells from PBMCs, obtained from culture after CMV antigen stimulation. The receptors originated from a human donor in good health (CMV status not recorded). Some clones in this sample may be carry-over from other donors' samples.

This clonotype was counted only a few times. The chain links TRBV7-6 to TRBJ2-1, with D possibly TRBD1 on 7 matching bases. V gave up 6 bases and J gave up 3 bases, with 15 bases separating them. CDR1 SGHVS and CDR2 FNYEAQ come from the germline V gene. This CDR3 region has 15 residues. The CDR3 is CASSVAGGYYNEQFF. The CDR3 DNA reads TGTGCCAGCAGTGTGGCAGGGGGGTACTACAATGAGCAGTTCTTC.

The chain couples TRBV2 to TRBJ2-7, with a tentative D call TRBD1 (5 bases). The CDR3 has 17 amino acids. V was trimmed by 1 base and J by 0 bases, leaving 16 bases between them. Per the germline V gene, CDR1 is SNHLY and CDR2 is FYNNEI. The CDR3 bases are TGTGCCAGCAGTGAAGTGACAGACATCTTTAGCTCCTACGAGCAGTACGTC. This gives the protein CASSEVTDIFSSYEQYV.

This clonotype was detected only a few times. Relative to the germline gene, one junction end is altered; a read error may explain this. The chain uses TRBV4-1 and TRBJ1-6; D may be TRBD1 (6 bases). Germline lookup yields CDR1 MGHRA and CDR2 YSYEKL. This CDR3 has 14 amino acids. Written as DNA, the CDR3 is TGTGCCAGCAGCCAGGACCAGGGGATCTCACCCCTCCACTTT. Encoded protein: CASSQDQGISPLHF.

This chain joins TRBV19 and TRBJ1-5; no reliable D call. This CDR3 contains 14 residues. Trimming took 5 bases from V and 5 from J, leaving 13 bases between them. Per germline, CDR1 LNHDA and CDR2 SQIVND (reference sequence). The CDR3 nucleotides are TGTGCCAGTAGTTCGGGTTCAGCGTATCAGCCCCAGCATTTT. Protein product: CASSSGSAYQPQHF.

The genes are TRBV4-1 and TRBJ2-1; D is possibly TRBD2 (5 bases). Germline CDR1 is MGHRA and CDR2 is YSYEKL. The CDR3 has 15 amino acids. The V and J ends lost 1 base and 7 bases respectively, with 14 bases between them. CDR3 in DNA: TGCGCCAGCAGCCAAGCTATGTACAGAGGGAATGAGCAGTTCTTC. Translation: CASSQAMYRGNEQFF.

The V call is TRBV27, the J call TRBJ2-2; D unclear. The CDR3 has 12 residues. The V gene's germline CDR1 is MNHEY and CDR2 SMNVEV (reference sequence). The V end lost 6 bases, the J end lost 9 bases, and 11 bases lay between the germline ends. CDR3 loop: CASSPRVRELFF. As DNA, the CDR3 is TGTGCCAGCAGCCCCCGGGTACGGGAGCTGTTTTTT.

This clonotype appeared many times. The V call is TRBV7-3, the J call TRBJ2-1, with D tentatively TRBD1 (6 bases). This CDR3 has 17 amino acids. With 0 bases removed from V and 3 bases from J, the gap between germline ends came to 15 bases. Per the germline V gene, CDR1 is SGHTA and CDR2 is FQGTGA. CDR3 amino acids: CASSLTPTGQYYNEQFF. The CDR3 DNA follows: TGTGCCAGCAGCTTAACCCCGACGGGACAATACTACAATGAGCAGTTCTTC.